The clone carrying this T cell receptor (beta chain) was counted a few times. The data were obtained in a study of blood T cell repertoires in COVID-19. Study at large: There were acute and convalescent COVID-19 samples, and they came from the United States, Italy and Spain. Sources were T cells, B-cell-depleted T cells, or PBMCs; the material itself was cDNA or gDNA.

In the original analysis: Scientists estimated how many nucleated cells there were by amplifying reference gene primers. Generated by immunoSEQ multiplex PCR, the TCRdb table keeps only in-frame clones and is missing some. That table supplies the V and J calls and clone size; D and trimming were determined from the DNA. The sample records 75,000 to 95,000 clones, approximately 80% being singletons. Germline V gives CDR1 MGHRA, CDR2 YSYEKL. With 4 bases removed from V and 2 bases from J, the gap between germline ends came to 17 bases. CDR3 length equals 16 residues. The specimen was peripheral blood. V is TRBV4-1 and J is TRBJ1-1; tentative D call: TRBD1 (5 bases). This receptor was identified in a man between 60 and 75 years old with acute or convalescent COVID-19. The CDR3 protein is CASSPGREARNTEAFF. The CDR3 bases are TGCGCCAGCAGCCCAGGGCGGGAAGCTAGAAACACTGAAGCTTTCTTT.